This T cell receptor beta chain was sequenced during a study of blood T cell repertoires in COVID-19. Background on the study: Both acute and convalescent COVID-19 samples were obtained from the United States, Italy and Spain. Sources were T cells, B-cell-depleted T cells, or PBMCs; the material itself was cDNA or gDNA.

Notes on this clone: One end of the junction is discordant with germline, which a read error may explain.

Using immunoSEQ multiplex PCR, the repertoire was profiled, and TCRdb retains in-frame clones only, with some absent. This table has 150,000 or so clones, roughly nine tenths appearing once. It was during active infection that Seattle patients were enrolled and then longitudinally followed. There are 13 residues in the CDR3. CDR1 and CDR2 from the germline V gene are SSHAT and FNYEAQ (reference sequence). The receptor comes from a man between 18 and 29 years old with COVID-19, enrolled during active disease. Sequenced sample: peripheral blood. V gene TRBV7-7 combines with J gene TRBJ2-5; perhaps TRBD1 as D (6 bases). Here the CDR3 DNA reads TGTGCTAGCAGCTTACAGGGACAAGAGACCCAGTACTTC. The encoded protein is CASSLQGQETQYF.